This T cell receptor beta chain was observed in a study of CD8+ T cells in alopecia areata (dated by TCRdb to the late 2010s). Background for the entire study: The study used high-throughput TCRbeta sequencing to examine T cell clonal expansion in alopecia areata, in both the C3H/HeJ mouse model and human patients. Clonality in the scalp was compared among normal scalp (n=4), patchy alopecia areata scalp (n=8), and alopecia totalis/universalis scalp (n=8). On the human side, TCRbeta sequencing was run on scalp tissue and on sorted CD4+ and CD8+ peripheral blood T cells from healthy controls and from alopecia areata patients with either patchy or totalis/universalis disease. TCRbeta CDR3 regions were amplified by immunoSEQ multiplex PCR with 35 Vbeta forward and 13 Jbeta reverse primers. RNA was obtained with the PAXgene miRNA kit for fixed scalp, the miRNeasy kit for PBMCs, and the RNeasy kit for mouse skin.

Library preparation employed the immunoSEQ multiplex PCR assay. To provide template for TCR sequencing, every sample had RNA extracted and reverse transcribed into cDNA. SuperScript III was used to make first-strand cDNA, primed with a 2:1 mix of oligo-dT and random hexamers. Amplification bias was assessed with a synthetic immune receptor repertoire, and residual bias was removed computationally. On the study's bioinformatics: After raw reads were preprocessed to remove errors, the CDR3 was defined following IMGT conventions as running from the conserved cysteine to phenylalanine. To get clonality, Shannon entropy was normalized by log2 of the number of productive unique TCRs and the result was subtracted from 1. Whether scalp clones were CD4 or CD8 was inferred by matching scalp TCRbeta sequences against CD4 and CD8 repertoires sorted from blood. As stored in TCRdb, this immuneACCESS dataset retains in-frame rearrangements with V and J assigned. A fraction of the clones does not appear; measured against another copy, unresolved V genes explain less than half of the discrepancy, and the remainder lacks a known reason. V and J calls and clone size follow that table, whereas D and trimming were derived from the DNA. The sample records 200,000 to 250,000 clones, more than 50% of which are singletons. The biggest ten clones account for 4.5% to 6% of the sample.

What the authors observed across the whole study: Unlike mouse skin, where gammadelta T cells dominate, normal human skin contains resident alphabeta T cells that get sequenced too, which complicates analysis of the scalp TCR repertoire. TCR sequences shared between patients were less clear than in mice, possibly partly because of HLA diversity in the patient population. Lesional scalp, especially in alopecia totalis/universalis, showed higher clonality and more expanded CD8+ clones than normal scalp, suggesting antigenic drive.

PBMCs were separated by density centrifugation and stained for CD3, CD4 and CD8, after which CD4+ and CD8+ T cells were sorted on a FACSAria. Scalp biopsies and blood samples were provided by unaffected controls. About this clone itself: No antigen is known for it. A junction end diverges from the germline sequence, so it may reflect a read error.

What was sequenced was CD8+ T cells sorted from blood. The source of this sequence is a human donor in good health.

The CDR3 corresponds to CASSLGTGLLAFF. The base sequence is TGTGCCAGCAGTTTGGGGACAGGTCTATTGGCTTTCTTT. The sequence is built from TRBV5-6 and TRBJ1-1, with 8 bases aligning to TRBD1. The CDR3 goes from the cysteine to the phenylalanine over 13 residues. This entry keeps only the CDR3 DNA: 39 bases, framed from base 1. Via the germline V gene, CDR1 is SGHDT and CDR2 YYEEEE.